This T cell receptor (beta chain) is drawn from a study of T-cell reconstitution after alpha-beta-depleted transplantation in children. A library of TCRbeta sequences, prepared with unique molecular identifiers, was generated. TCRdb processed the PCR reads anew with MiXCR; each CDR3 protein has one entry. The sample yields about 420,000 distinct CDR3 sequences, 11% seen once. The CDR3 consists of 19 residues. Germline V lookup: CDR1 SGHRS, CDR2 YFSETQ. Unmatched junction bases numbered 13, after V lost 3 bases and J lost 0 bases. The chain joins TRBV5-1 to TRBJ2-3; TRBD2 matches 10 bases. Here the sequenced sample was PBMCs from the stem cell graft donor, taken from the stem cell graft. This clonotype was sampled from a human donor who donated a stem cell graft to a child with acute myeloid leukemia. CDR3 loop: CASSSLPRTSGTSTDTQYF. Here the CDR3 DNA reads TGCGCCAGCAGCTCGTTACCTCGGACTAGCGGCACTAGCACAGATACGCAGTATTTT.